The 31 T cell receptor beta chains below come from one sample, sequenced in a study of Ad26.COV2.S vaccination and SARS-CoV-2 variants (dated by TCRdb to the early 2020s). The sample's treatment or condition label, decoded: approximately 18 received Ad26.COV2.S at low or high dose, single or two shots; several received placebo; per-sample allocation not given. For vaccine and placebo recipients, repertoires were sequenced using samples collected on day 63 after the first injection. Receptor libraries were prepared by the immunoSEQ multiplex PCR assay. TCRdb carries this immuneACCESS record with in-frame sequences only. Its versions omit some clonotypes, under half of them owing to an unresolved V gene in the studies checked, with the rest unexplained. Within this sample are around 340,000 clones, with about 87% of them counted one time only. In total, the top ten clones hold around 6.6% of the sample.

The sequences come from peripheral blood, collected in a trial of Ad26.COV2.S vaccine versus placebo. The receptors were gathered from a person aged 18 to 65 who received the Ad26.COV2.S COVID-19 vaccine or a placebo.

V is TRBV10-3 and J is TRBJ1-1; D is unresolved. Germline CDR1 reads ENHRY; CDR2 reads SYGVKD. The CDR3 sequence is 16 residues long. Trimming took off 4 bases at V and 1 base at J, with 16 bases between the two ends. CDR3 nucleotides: TGTGCCATCAGTGCCCAGGCACCCAGGAGGAACACTGAAGCTTTCTTT. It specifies CAISAQAPRRNTEAFF.

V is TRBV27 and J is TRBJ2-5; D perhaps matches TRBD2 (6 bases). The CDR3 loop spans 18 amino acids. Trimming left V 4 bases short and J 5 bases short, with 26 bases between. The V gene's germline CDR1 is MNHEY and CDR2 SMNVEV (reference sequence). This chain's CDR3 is CASSSGLGLGGGRETQYF. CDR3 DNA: TGTGCCAGCAGTTCCGGGCTAGGTTTGGGAGGTGGTAGGGAGACCCAGTACTTC.

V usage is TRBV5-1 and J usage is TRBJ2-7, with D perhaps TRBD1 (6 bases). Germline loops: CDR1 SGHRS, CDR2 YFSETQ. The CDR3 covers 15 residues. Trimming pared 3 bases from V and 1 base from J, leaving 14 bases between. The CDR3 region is CASSSGHARSYEQYF. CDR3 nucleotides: TGCGCCAGCAGCTCGGGACATGCGAGGTCCTACGAGCAGTACTTC.

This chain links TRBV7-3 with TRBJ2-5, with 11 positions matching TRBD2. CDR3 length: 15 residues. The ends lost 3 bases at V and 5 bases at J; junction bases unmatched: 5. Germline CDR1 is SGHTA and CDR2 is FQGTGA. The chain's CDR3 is CASSLVAGGGETQYF. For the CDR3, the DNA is TGTGCCAGCAGCTTGGTAGCGGGAGGGGGGGAGACCCAGTACTTC. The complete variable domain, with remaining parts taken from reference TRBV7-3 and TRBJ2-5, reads GAGVSQTPSNKVTEKGKYVELRCDPISGHTALYWYRQSLGQGPEFLIYFQGTGAADDSGLPNDRFFAVRPEGSVSTLKIQRTERGDSAVYLCASSLVAGGGETQYFGPGTRLLVL.

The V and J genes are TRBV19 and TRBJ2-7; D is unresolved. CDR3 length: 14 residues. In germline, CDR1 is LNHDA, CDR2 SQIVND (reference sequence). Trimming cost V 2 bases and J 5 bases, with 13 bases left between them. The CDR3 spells CASSITRSRDEQYF. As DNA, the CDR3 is TGTGCCAGTAGTATAACGCGAAGCCGCGACGAGCAGTACTTC.

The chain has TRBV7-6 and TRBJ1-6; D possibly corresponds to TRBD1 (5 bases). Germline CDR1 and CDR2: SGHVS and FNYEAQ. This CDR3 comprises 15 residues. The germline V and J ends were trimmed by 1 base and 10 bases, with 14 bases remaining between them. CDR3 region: CASSLEVQGSSPLHF. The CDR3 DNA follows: TGTGCCAGCAGCTTAGAGGTCCAGGGTTCGTCACCCCTCCACTTT.

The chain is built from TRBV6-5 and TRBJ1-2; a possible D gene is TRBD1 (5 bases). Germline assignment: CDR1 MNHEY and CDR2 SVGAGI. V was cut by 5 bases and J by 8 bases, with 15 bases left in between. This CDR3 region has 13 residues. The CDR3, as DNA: TGTGCCAGCAGTCCGCAGGGTTTTGACGGCTACACCTTC. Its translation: CASSPQGFDGYTF.

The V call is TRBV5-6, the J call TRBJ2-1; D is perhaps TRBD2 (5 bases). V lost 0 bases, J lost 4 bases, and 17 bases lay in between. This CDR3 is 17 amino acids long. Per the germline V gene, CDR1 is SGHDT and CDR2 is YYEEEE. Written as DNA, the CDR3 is TGTGCCAGCAGCTTGGCGGAGACCGGACTCATATACAATGAGCAGTTCTTC. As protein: CASSLAETGLIYNEQFF.

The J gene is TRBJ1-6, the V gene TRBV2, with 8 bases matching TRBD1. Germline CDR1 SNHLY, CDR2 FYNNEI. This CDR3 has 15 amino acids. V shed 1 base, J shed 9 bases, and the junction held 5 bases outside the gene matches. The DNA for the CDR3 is TGTGCCAGCAGTGAAGGACAGGGGATGGTTTCACCCCTCCACTTT. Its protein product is CASSEGQGMVSPLHF.

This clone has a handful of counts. As DNA, the CDR3 is TGTGCCAGCAGTTACGTGACAGGGAGCTCCTACGAGCAGTACTTC. It yields the protein CASSYVTGSSYEQYF. V gene TRBV6-5 combines with J gene TRBJ2-7, with 7 bases matching TRBD1. The V segment lost 2 bases and the J segment 0 bases; nucleotides outside the gene matches: 4. CDR3 length equals 15 residues. The germline gives CDR1 MNHEY, CDR2 SVGAGI.

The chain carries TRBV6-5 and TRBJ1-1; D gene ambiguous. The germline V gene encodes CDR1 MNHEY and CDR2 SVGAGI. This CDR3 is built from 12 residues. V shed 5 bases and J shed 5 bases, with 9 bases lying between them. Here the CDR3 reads CASSRKGTEAFF. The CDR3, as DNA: TGTGCCAGCAGTCGGAAAGGGACTGAAGCTTTCTTT.

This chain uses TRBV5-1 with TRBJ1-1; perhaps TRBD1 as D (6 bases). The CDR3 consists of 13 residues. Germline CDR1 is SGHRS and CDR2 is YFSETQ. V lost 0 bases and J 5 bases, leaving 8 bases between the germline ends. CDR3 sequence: CASSLVQGTEAFF. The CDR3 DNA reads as TGCGCCAGCAGCTTGGTGCAGGGGACTGAAGCTTTCTTT.

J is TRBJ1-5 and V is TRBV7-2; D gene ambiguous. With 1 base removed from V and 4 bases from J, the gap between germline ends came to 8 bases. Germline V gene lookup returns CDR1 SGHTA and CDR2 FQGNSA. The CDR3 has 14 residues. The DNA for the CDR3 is TGTGCCAGCAGCTTAGTTGGACCAAATCAGCCCCAGCATTTT. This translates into CASSLVGPNQPQHF.

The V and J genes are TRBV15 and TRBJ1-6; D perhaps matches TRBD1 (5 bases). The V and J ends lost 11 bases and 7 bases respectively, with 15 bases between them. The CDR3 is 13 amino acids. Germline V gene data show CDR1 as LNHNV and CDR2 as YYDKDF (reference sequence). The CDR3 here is CAAGPRINSPLHF. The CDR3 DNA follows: TGTGCCGCAGGGCCACGGATAAATTCACCCCTCCACTTT.

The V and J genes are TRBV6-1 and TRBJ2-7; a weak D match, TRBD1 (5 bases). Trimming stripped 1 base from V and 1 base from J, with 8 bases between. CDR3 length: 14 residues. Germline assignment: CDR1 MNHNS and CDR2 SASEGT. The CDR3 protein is CASSEGGGSYEQYF. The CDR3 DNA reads TGTGCCAGCAGTGAAGGGGGCGGATCCTACGAGCAGTACTTC.

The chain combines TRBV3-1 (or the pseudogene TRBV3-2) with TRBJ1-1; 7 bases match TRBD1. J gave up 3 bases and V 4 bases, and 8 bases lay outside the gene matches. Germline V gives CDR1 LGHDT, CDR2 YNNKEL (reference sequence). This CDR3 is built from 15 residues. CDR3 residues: CASSLTQQGYTEAFF. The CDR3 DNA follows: TGTGCCAGCAGCCTTACCCAACAGGGGTACACTGAAGCTTTCTTT.

The CDR3 DNA follows: TGTGCCAGCACCACGGGTGGACAGCCCCAGCATTTT. Protein sequence: CASTTGGQPQHF. The chain uses TRBV28 and TRBJ1-5; D not resolved. This CDR3 spans 12 amino acids. Trimming cost V 7 bases and J 7 bases, with 11 bases left between them. Germline-derived CDR1 and CDR2 are MDHEN and SYDVKM.

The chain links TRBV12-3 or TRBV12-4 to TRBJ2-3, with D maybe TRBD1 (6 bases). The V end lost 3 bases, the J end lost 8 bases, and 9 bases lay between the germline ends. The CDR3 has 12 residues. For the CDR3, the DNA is TGTGCCAGCAGTTTCGGCAGGGGTACGCAGTATTTT. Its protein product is CASSFGRGTQYF.

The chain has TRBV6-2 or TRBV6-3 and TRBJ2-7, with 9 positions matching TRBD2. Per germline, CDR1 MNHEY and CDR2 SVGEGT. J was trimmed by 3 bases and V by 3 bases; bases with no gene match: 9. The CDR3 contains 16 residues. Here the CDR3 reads CASSYKREDWDYEQYF. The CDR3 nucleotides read TGTGCCAGCAGTTATAAGCGGGAGGATTGGGACTACGAGCAGTACTTC.

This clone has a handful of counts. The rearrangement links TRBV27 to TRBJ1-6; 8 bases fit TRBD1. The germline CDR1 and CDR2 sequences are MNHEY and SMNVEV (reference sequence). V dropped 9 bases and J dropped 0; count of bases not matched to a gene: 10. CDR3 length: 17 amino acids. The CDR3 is CASRKDRESSYNSPLHF. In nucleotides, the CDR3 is TGTGCCAGTAGAAAGGACAGGGAAAGCTCCTATAATTCACCCCTCCACTTT.

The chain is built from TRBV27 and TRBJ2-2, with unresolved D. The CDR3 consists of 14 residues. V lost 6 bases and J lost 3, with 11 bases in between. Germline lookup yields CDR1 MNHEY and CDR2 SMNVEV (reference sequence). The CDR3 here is CASRVSAYTGELFF. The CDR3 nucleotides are TGTGCCAGCAGAGTTTCCGCGTACACCGGGGAGCTGTTTTTT.

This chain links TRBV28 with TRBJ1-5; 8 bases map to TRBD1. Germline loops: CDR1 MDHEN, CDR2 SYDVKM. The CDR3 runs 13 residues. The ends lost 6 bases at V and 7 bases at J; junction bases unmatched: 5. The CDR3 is CASRDRVMQPQHF. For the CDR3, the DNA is TGTGCCAGCAGGGACAGGGTAATGCAGCCCCAGCATTTT.

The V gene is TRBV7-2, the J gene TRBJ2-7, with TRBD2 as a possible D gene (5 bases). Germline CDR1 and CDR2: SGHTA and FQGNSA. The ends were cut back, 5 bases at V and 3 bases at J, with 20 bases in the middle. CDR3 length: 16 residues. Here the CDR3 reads CASSLSGTKAVYEQYF. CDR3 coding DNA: TGTGCCAGCAGCCTCTCGGGCACGAAAGCGGTCTACGAGCAGTACTTC.

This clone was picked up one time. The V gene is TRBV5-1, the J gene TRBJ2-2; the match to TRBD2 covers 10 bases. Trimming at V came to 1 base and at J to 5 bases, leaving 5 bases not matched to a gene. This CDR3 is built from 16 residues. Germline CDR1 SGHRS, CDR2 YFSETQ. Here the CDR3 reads CASSLRASGGTGELFF. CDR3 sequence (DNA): TGCGCCAGCAGCTTGAGGGCTAGCGGGGGAACCGGGGAGCTGTTTTTT.

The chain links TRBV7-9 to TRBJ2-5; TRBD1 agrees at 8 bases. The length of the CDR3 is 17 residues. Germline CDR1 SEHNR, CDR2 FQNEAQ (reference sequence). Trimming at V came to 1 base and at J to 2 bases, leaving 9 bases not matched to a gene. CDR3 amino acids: CASSLGAVQGGQETQYF. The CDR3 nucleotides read TGTGCCAGCAGCTTAGGGGCGGTACAGGGGGGACAAGAGACCCAGTACTTC.

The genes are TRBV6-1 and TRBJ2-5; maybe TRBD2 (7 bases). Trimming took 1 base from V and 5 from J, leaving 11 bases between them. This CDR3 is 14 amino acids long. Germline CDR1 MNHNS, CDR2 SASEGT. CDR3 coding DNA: TGTGCCAGCAGTGAAGAGGGGGAGGGGGAGACCCAGTACTTC. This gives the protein CASSEEGEGETQYF.

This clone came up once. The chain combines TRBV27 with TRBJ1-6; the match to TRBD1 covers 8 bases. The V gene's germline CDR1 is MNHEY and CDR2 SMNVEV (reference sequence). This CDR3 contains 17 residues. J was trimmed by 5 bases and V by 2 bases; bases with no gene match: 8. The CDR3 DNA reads TGTGCCAGCAGTTTAAGGTTTATGGGACAGGATAATTCACCCCTCCACTTT. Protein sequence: CASSLRFMGQDNSPLHF.

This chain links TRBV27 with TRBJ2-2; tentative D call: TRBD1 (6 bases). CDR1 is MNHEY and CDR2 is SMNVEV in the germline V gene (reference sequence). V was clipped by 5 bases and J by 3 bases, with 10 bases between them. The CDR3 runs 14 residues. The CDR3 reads CASSPYRDTGELFF. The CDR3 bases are TGTGCCAGCAGTCCCTACAGGGACACCGGGGAGCTGTTTTTT.

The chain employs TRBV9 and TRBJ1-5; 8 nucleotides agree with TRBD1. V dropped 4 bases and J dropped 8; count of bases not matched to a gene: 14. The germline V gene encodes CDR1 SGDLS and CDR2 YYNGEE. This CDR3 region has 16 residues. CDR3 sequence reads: CASSPKTGEFGEPQHF. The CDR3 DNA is TGTGCCAGCAGCCCAAAGACAGGGGAATTTGGGGAGCCCCAGCATTTT.

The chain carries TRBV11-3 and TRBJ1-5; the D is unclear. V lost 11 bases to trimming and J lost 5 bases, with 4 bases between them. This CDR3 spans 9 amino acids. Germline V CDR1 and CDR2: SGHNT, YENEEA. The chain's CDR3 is CADDQPQHF. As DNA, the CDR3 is TGTGCCGACGATCAGCCCCAGCATTTT.

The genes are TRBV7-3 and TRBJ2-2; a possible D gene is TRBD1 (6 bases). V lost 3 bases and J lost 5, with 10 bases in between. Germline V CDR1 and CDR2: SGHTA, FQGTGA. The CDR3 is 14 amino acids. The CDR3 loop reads CASSLTGPTGELFF. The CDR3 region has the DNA TGTGCCAGCAGCTTGACAGGCCCGACCGGGGAGCTGTTTTTT.